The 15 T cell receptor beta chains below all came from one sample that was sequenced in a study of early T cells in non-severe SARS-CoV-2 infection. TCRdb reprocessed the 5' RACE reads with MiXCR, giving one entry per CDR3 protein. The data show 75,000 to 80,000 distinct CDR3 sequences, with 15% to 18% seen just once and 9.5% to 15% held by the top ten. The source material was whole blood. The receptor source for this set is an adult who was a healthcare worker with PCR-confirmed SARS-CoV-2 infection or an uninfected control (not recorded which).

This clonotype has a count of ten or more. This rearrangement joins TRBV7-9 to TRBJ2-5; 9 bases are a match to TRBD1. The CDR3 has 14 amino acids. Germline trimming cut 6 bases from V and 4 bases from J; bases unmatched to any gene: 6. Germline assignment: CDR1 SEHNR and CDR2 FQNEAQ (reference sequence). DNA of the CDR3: TGTGCCAGCAGGAAAACAGGGGGCGGAGAGACCCAGTACTTC. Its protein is CASRKTGGGETQYF.

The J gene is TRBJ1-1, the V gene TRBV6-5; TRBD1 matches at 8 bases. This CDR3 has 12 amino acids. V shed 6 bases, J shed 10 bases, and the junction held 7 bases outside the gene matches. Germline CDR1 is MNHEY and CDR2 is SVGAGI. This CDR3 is CASSSPTGVAFF. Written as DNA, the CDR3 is TGTGCCAGCAGCTCGCCGACAGGGGTAGCTTTCTTT.

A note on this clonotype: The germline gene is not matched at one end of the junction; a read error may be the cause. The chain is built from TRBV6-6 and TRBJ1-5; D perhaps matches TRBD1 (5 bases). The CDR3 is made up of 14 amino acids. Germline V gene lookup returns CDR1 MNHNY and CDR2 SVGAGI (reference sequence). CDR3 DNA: TGTGCCAGCAGTAACTCGGGACTTCGACAGCCCCAGCATTTT. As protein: CASSNSGLRQPQHF.

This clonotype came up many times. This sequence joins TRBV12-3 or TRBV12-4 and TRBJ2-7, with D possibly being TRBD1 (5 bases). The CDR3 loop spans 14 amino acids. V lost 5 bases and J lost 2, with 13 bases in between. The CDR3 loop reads CASSHRQGPYEQYF. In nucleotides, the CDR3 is TGTGCCAGCAGTCATCGTCAGGGTCCCTACGAGCAGTACTTC.

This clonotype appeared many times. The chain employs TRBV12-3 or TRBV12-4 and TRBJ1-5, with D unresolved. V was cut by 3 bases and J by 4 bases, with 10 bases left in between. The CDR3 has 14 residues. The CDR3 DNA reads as TGTGCCAGCAGTTTCGGGAAGCCTAATCAGCCCCAGCATTTT. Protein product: CASSFGKPNQPQHF.

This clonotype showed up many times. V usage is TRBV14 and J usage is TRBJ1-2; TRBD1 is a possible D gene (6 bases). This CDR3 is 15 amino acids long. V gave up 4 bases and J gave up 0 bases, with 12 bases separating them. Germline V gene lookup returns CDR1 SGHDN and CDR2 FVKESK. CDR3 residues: CASSLIGGSNYGYTF. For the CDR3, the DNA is TGTGCCAGCAGCCTGATAGGGGGTTCTAACTATGGCTACACCTTC.

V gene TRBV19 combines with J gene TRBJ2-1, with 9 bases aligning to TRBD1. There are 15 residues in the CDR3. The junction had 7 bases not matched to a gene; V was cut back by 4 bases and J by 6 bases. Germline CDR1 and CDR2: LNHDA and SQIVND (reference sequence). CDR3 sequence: CASSSDRGSGNEQFF. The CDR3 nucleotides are TGTGCCAGTAGTAGCGACAGGGGGTCAGGCAATGAGCAGTTCTTC.

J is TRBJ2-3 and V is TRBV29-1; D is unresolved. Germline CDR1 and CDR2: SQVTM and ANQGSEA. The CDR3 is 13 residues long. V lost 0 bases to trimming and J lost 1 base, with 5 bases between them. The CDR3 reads CSVEEGGTDTQYF. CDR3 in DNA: TGCAGCGTTGAAGAAGGAGGCACAGATACGCAGTATTTT.

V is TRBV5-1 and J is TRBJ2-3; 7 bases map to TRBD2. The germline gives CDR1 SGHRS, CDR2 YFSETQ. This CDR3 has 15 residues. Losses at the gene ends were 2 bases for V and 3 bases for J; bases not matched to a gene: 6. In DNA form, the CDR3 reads TGCGCCAGCAGCTTTAACGGCGGGGGTACAGATACGCAGTATTTT. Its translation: CASSFNGGGTDTQYF. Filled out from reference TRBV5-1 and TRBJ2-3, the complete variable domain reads KAGVTQTPRYLIKTRGQQVTLSCSPISGHRSVSWYQQTPGQGLQFLFEYFSETQRNKGNFPGRFSGRQFSNSRSEMNVSTLELGDSALYLCASSFNGGGTDTQYFGPGTRLTVL.

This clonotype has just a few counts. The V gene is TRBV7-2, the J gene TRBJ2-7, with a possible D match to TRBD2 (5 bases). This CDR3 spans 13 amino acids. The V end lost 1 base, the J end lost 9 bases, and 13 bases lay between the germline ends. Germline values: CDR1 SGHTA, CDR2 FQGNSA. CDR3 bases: TGTGCCAGCAGCTTAGTTGGGAGAGGGATGCAGTACTTC. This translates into CASSLVGRGMQYF.

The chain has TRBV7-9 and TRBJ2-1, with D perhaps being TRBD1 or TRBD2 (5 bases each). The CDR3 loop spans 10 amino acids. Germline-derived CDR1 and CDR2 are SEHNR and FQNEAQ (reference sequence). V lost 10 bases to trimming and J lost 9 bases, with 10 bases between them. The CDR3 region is CATGSIEQFF. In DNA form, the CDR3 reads TGTGCCACAGGGAGTATTGAGCAGTTCTTC.

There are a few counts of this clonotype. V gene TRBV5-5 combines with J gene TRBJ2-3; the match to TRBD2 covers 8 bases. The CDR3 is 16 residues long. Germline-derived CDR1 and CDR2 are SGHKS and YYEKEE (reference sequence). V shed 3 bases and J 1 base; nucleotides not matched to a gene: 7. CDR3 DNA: TGTGCCAGCAGCTCCTTTAGCGGGATCGGCACAGATACGCAGTATTTT. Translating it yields CASSSFSGIGTDTQYF.

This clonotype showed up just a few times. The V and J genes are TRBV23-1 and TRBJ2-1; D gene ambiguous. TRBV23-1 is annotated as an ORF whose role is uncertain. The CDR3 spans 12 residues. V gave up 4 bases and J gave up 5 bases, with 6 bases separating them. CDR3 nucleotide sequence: TGCGCCAGCAGTCCCTACCACAATGAGCAGTTCTTC. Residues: CASSPYHNEQFF.

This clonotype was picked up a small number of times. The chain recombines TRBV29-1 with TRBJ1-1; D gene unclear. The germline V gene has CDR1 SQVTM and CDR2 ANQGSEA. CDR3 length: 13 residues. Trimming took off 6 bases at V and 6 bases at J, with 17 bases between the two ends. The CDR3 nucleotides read TGCAGCGTGACTGGACTGGTGTTTGCTGAAGCTTTCTTT. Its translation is CSVTGLVFAEAFF.

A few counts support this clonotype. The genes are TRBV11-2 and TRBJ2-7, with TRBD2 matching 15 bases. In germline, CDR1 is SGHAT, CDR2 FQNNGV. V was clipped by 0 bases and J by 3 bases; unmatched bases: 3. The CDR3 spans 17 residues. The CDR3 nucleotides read TGTGCCAGCAGCTTAGAACCGGGACTAGCGGGGGGCTACGAGCAGTACTTC. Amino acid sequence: CASSLEPGLAGGYEQYF.